The clone carrying this T cell receptor (beta chain) appeared many times. Its antigen is unidentified. TCRdb redid the calling of the RT-PCR reads with MiXCR, one entry per CDR3 protein. The table includes roughly 790,000 distinct CDR3 sequences, 21% detected once. The source of the sample is a study of response to subunit inactivated influenza vaccine. Study results and limitations: The authors put forward the suggestion that each seasonal influenza vaccination may bring in only a limited number of new T cells.

This CDR3 is built from 14 residues. In germline, CDR1 is SGHRS, CDR2 YFSETQ. The V end was cut by 0 bases, the J end by 3 bases, with 9 bases between. The source is a man in his forties or fifties who received an inactivated influenza vaccine. This sample comprised PBMCs from blood, obtained approximately 5 days after vaccination. V and J are TRBV5-1 and TRBJ2-5; D is unclear. CDR3 nucleotides: TGCGCCAGCAGCTTGGAAACAGTTAAAGAGACCCAGTACTTC. Translating gives CASSLETVKETQYF.